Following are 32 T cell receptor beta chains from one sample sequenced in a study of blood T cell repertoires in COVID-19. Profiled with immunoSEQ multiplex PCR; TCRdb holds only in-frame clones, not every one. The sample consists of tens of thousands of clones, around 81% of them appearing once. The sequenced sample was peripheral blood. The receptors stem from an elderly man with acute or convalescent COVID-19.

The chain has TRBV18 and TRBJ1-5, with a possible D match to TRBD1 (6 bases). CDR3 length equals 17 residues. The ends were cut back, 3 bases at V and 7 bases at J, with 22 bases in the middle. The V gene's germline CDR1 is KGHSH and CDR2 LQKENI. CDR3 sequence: CASSPVQGSPSNQPQHF. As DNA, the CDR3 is TGTGCCAGCTCACCGGTACAGGGAAGCCCGTCAAACCAGCCCCAGCATTTT.

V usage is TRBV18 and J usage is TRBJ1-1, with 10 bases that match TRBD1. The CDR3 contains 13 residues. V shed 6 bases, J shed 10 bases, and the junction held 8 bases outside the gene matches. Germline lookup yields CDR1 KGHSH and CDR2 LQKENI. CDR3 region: CASSPRQGAAAFF. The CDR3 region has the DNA TGTGCCAGCTCGCCTCGACAGGGGGCGGCAGCTTTCTTT.

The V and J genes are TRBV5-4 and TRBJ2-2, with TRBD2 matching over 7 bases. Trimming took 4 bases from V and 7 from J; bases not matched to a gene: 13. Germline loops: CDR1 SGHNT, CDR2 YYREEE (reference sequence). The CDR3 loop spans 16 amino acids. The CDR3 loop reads CASSPNPPRENGELFF. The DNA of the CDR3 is TGTGCCAGCAGCCCCAATCCCCCGCGGGAGAACGGGGAGCTGTTTTTT.

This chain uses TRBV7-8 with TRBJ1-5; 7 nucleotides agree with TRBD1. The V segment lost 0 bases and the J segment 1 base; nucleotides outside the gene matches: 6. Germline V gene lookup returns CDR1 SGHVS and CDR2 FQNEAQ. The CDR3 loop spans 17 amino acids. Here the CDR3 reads CASSLAARGTSNQPQHF. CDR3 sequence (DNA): TGTGCCAGCAGCTTAGCGGCCAGGGGGACAAGCAATCAGCCCCAGCATTTT. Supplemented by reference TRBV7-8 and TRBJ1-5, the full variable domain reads GAGVSQSPRYKVAKRGQDVALRCDPISGHVSLFWYQQALGQGPEFLTYFQNEAQLDKSGLPSDRFFAERPEGSVSTLKIQRTQQEDSAVYLCASSLAARGTSNQPQHFGDGTRLSIL.

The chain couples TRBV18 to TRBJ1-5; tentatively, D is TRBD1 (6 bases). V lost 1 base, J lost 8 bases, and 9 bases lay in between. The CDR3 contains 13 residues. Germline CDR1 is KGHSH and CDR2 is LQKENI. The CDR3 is CASSPRQDKPQHF. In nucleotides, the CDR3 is TGTGCCAGCTCACCACGACAGGATAAGCCCCAGCATTTT.

For the CDR3, the DNA is TGTGCCAGCAGCGACGGCAGGACTGGAAACACCATATATTTT. Translating gives CASSDGRTGNTIYF. V gene TRBV9 combines with J gene TRBJ1-3, with D uncertain. CDR3 length: 14 residues. The germline CDR1 and CDR2 sequences are SGDLS and YYNGEE. Trimming cost V 3 bases and J 2 bases, with 9 bases left between them.

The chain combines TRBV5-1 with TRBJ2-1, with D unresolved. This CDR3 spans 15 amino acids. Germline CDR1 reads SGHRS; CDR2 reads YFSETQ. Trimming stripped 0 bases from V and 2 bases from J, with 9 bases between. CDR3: CASSLEQRTYNEQFF. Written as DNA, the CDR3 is TGCGCCAGCAGCTTGGAACAGAGAACCTACAATGAGCAGTTCTTC.

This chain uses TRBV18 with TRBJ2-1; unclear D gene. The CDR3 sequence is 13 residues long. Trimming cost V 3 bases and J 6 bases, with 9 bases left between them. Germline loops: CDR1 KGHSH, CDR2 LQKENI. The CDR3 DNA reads TGTGCCAGCTCACCTCGAGTCTCCAATGAGCAGTTCTTC. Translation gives CASSPRVSNEQFF. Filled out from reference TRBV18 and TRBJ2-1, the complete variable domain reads NAGVMQNPRHLVRRRGQEARLRCSPMKGHSHVYWYRQLPEEGLKFMVYLQKENIIDESGMPKERFSAEFPKEGPSILRIQQVVRGDSAAYFCASSPRVSNEQFFGPGTRLTVL.

In DNA, the CDR3 is TGTGCCAGCAGTTTTGAGGGCCTGGGATATTCACCCCTCCACTTT. Protein product: CASSFEGLGYSPLHF. The rearrangement uses TRBV28 and TRBJ1-6; D unclear. Germline lookup yields CDR1 MDHEN and CDR2 SYDVKM. The CDR3 loop spans 15 amino acids. V was pared by 3 bases and J by 8 bases, with 14 bases between.

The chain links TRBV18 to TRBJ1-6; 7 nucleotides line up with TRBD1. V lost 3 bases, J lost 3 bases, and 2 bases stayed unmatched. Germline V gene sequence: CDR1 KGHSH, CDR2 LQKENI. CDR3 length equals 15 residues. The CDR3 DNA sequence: TGTGCCAGCTCACCGGGACAGTTCTATAATTCACCCCTCCACTTT. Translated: CASSPGQFYNSPLHF.

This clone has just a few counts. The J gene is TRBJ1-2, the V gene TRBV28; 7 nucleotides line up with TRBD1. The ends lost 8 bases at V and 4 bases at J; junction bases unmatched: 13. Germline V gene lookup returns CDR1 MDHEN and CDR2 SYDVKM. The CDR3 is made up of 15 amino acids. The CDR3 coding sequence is TGTGCCAGCGGTTATTGGGACAGCGTTGGCTATGGCTACACCTTC. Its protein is CASGYWDSVGYGYTF.

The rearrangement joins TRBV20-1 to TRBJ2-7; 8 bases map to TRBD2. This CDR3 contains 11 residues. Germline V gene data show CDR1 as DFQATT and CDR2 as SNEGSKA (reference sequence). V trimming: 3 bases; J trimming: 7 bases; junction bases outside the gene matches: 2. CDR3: CSASSGEEQYF. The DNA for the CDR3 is TGCAGTGCTAGTAGCGGGGAGGAGCAGTACTTC.

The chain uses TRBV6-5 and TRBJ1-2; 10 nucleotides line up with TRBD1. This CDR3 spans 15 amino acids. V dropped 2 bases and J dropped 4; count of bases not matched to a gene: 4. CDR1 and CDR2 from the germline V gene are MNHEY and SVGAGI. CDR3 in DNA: TGTGCCAGCAGTTACCGACAGGGGGCTGGCTATGGCTACACCTTC. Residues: CASSYRQGAGYGYTF.

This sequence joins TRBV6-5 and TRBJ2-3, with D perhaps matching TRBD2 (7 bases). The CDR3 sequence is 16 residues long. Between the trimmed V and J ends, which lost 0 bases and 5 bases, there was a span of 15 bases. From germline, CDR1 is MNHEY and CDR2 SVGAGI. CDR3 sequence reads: CASSYSWSGTLDTQYF. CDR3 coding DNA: TGTGCCAGCAGTTACTCTTGGAGCGGGACACTAGATACGCAGTATTTT.

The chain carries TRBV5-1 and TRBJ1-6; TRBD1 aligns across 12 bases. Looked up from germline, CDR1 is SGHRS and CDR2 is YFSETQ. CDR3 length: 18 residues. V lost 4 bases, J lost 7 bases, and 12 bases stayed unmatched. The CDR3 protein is CASSPRSPGQGANSPLHF. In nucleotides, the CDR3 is TGCGCCAGCAGCCCCAGGAGCCCGGGACAGGGGGCAAATTCACCCCTCCACTTT.

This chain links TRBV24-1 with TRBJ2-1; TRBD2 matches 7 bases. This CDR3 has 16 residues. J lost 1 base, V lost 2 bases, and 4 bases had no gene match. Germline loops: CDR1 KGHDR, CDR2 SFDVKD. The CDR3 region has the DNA TGTGCCACCAGTGATTCACTAGCGTCTTCCTACAATGAGCAGTTCTTC. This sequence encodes CATSDSLASSYNEQFF.

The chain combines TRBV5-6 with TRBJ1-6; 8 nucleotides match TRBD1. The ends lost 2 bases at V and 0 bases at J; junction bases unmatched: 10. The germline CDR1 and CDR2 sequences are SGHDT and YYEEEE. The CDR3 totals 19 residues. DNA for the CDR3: TGTGCCAGCAGCTTAGGGGACAGGACACCGAACTCCTATAATTCACCCCTCCACTTT. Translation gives CASSLGDRTPNSYNSPLHF.

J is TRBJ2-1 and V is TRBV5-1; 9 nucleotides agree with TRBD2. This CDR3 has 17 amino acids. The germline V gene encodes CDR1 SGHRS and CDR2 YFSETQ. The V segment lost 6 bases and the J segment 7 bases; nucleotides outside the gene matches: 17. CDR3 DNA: TGCGCCAGCAAGGACAGTGGTGCCGCGGGAGGGAGGAATGAGCAGTTCTTC. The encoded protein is CASKDSGAAGGRNEQFF.

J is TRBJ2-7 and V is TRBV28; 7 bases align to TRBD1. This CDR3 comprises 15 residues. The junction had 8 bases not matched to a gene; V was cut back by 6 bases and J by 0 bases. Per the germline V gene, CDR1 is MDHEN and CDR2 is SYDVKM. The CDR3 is CASRIRDRVSYEQYF. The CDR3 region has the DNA TGTGCCAGCAGGATTCGGGACAGAGTCTCCTACGAGCAGTACTTC. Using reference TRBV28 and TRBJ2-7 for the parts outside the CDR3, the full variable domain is DVKVTQSSRYLVKRTGEKVFLECVQDMDHENMFWYRQDPGLGLRLIYFSYDVKMKEKGDIPEGYSVSREKKERFSLILESASTNQTSMYLCASRIRDRVSYEQYFGPGTRLTVT.

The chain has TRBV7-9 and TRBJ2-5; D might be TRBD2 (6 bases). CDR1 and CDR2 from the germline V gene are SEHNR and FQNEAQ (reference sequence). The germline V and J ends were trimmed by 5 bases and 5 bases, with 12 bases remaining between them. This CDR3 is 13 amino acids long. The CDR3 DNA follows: TGTGCCAGCAGCACCCGTGGGGGGGAGACCCAGTACTTC. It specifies CASSTRGGETQYF.

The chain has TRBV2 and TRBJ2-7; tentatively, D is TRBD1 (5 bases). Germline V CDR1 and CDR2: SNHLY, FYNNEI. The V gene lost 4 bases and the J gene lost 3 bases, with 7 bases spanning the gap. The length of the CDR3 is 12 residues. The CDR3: CASSGQFYEQYF. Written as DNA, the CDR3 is TGTGCCAGCAGTGGACAGTTCTACGAGCAGTACTTC.

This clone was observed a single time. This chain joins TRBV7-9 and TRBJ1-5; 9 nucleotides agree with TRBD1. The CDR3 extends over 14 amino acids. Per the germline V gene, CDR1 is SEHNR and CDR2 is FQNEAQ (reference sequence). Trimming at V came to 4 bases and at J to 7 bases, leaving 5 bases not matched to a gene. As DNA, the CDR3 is TGTGCCAGCAGCTCACCGGGACAGGGACAGCCCCAGCATTTT. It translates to CASSSPGQGQPQHF.

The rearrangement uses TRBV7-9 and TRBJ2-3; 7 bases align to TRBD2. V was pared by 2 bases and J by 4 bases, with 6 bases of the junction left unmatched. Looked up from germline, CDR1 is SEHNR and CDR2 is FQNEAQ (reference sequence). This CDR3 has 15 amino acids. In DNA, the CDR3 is TGTGCCAGCAGCTTAAAGGGCGGGAGCCCAGATACGCAGTATTTT. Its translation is CASSLKGGSPDTQYF.

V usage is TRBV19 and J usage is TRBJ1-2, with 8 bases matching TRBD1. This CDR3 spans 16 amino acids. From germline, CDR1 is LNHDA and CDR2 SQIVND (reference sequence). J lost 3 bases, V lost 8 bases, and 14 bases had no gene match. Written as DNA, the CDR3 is TGTGCCAGTGCCCTTAGTGGGACAGGCGGGTACTATGGCTACACCTTC. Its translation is CASALSGTGGYYGYTF.

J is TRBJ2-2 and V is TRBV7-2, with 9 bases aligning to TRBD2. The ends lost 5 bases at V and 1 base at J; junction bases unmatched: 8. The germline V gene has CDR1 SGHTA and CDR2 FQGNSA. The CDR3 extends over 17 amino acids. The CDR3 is CASSKSLAGRNTGELFF. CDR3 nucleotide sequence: TGTGCCAGCAGCAAATCCCTAGCGGGACGGAACACCGGGGAGCTGTTTTTT.

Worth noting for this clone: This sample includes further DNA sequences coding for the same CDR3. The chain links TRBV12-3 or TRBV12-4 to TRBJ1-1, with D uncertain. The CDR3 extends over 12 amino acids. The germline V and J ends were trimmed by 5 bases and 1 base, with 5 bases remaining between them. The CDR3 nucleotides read TGTGCCAGCAGTCCGAGGAACACTGAAGCTTTCTTT. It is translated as CASSPRNTEAFF.

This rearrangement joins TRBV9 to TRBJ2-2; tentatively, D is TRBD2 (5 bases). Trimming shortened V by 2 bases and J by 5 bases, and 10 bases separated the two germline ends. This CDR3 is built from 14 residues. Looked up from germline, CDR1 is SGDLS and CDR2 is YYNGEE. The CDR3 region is CASSVRATTGELFF. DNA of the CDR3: TGTGCCAGCAGCGTGCGGGCCACGACCGGGGAGCTGTTTTTT.

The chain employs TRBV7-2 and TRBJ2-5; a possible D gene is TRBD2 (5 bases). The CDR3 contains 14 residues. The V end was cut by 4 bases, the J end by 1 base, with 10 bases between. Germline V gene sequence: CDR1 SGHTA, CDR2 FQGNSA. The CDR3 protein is CASSSLDFQETQYF. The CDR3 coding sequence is TGTGCCAGCAGCTCCCTGGACTTCCAAGAGACCCAGTACTTC.

For the CDR3, the DNA is TGTGCCAGCAGTTTGACAGTCTATGGCTACACCTTC. It specifies CASSLTVYGYTF. The gene calls are TRBV6-2 or TRBV6-3 and TRBJ1-2, with D possibly being TRBD1 (5 bases). Trimming took 4 bases from V and 4 from J, leaving 7 bases between them. The CDR3 has 12 amino acids. Germline CDR1 is MNHEY and CDR2 is SVGEGT.

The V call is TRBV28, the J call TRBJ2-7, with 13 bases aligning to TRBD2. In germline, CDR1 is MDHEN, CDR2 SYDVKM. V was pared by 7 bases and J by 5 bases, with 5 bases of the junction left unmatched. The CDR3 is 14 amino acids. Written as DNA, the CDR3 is TGTGCCAGCACCCAGGGACTAGCGGGAAACGAGCAGTACTTC. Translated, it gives CASTQGLAGNEQYF.

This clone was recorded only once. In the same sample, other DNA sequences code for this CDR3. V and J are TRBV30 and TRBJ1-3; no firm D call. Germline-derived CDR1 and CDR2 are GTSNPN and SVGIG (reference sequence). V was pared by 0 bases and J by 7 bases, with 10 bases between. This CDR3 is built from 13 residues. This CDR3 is CAWSVNGRNTIYF. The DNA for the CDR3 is TGTGCCTGGAGTGTAAATGGGAGGAACACCATATATTTT.

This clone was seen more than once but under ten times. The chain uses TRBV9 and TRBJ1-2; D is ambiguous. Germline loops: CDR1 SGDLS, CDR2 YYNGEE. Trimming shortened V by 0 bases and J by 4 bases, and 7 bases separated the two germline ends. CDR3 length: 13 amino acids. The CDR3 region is CASSVGVGYGYTF. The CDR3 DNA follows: TGTGCCAGCAGCGTAGGAGTTGGCTATGGCTACACCTTC.